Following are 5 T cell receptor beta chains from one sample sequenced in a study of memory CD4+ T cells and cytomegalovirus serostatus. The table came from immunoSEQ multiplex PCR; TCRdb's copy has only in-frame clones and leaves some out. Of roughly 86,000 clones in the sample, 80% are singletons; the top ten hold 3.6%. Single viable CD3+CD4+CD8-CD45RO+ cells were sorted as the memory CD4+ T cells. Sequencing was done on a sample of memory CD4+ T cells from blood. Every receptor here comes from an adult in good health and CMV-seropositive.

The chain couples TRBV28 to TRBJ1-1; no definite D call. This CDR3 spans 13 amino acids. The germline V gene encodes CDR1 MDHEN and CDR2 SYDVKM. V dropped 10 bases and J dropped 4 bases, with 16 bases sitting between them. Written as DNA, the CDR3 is TGTGCCACCTTAACAGTGGCGGGCACTGAAGCTTTCTTT. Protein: CATLTVAGTEAFF. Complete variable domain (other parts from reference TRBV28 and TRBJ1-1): DVKVTQSSRYLVKRTGEKVFLECVQDMDHENMFWYRQDPGLGLRLIYFSYDVKMKEKGDIPEGYSVSREKKERFSLILESASTNQTSMYLCATLTVAGTEAFFGQGTRLTVV.

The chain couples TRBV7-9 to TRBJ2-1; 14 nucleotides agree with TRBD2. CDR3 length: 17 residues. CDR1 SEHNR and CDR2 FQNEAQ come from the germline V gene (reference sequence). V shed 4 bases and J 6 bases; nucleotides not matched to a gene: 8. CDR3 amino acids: CASSSLRGLAGVNEQFF. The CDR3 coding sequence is TGTGCCAGCAGCTCTCTGAGGGGACTAGCGGGAGTCAATGAGCAGTTCTTC.

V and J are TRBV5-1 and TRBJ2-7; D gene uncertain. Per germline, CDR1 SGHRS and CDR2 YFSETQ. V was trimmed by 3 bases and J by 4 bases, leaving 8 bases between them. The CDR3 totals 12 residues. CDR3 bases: TGCGCCAGCAGCTACGACCGTTACGAGCAGTACTTC. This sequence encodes CASSYDRYEQYF.

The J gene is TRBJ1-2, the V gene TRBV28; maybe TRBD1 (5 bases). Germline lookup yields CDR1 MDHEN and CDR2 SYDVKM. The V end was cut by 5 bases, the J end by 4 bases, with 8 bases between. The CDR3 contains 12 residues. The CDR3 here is CASSADSYGYTF. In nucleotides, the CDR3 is TGTGCCAGCAGTGCTGACAGCTATGGCTACACCTTC.

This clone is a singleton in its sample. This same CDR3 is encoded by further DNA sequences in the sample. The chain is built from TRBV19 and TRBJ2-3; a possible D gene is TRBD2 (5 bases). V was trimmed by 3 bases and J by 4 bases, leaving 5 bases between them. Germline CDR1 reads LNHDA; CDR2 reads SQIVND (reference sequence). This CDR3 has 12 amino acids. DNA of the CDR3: TGTGCCAGTAGTATTAGCGCAGATACGCAGTATTTT. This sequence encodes CASSISADTQYF.